These 21 T cell receptor beta chains share one sample of origin, sequenced in a study of T cells in Graves' hyperthyroidism and ophthalmopathy. RNA transcripts yielded amplified TCR beta CDR3 regions. An initial round of RT-PCR targeting the TCR CDR3 relied on the HTBI primer set. TCRdb redid the calling of the multiplex PCR reads with MiXCR, one entry per CDR3 protein. The table includes roughly 750,000 distinct CDR3 sequences, around 17% detected once. Material: blood. The receptors originated from a man younger than 35 with Graves' hyperthyroidism.

This clonotype has ten or more counts. The V and J genes are TRBV27 and TRBJ1-4, with D perhaps matching TRBD1 (5 bases). V lost 6 bases and J 8 bases, leaving 16 bases between the germline ends. CDR1 is MNHEY and CDR2 is SMNVEV in the germline V gene (reference sequence). The CDR3 covers 14 residues. The CDR3 DNA reads TGTGCCAGCAGATTACGTCGGGACGCGGAAAAACTGTTTTTT. Protein: CASRLRRDAEKLFF. The variable domain in full, completed from reference TRBV27 and TRBJ1-4, reads EAQVTQNPRYLITVTGKKLTVTCSQNMNHEYMSWYRQDPGLGLRQIYYSMNVEVTDKGDVPEGYKVSRKEKRNFPLILESPSPNQTSLYFCASRLRRDAEKLFFGSGTQLSVL.

This clonotype was seen only a few times. The chain uses TRBV28 and TRBJ1-4; possibly TRBD1 for D (5 bases). V was clipped by 3 bases and J by 1 base, with 9 bases between them. Germline assignment: CDR1 MDHEN and CDR2 SYDVKM. CDR3 length: 15 amino acids. CDR3: CASSFLQGTNEKLFF. CDR3 bases: TGTGCCAGCAGTTTTCTTCAGGGAACTAATGAAAAACTGTTTTTT.

At least ten counts were recorded for this clonotype. The chain carries TRBV30 and TRBJ2-4; 8 positions match TRBD2. The germline V gene encodes CDR1 GTSNPN and CDR2 SVGIG (reference sequence). J gave up 3 bases and V 0 bases, and 10 bases lay outside the gene matches. The CDR3 spans 17 residues. This chain's CDR3 is CAWSVPPGAGVKNIQYF. In nucleotides, the CDR3 is TGTGCCTGGAGTGTACCCCCCGGAGCGGGAGTCAAAAACATTCAGTACTTC.

J is TRBJ1-1 and V is TRBV20-1; 7 nucleotides line up with TRBD1. CDR1 is DFQATT and CDR2 is SNEGSKA in the germline V gene (reference sequence). J lost 5 bases, V lost 0 bases, and 6 bases had no gene match. The CDR3 has 14 amino acids. CDR3 region: CSARDPTGKTEAFF. The CDR3 DNA sequence: TGCAGTGCTAGAGATCCGACAGGGAAAACTGAAGCTTTCTTT.

This chain uses TRBV4-1 with TRBJ1-3; D ambiguous. This CDR3 is 15 amino acids long. Per the germline V gene, CDR1 is MGHRA and CDR2 is YSYEKL. Trimming removed 0 bases from V and 8 bases from J, with 14 bases in between. This CDR3 reads CASSQDLPGGHTIYF. DNA for the CDR3: TGCGCCAGCAGCCAAGACCTTCCTGGCGGGCACACCATATATTTT.

This clonotype was recorded only once. V is TRBV6-1 and J is TRBJ2-1, with TRBD1 matching over 8 bases. The DNA end favors TRBJ2-7, so the J call may be wrong. Germline lookup yields CDR1 MNHNS and CDR2 SASEGT. This CDR3 spans 14 amino acids. As DNA, the CDR3 is TGTGCCAGCTGGGACAGGATCTCCTACAATGAGCAGTACTTC. It yields the protein CASWDRISYNEQYF.

This clonotype was counted between two and nine times. The chain uses TRBV3-1 and TRBJ2-5; 8 bases are a match to TRBD2. This CDR3 is built from 14 residues. Germline V CDR1 and CDR2: LGHDT, YNNKEL (reference sequence). Trimming cost V 2 bases and J 7 bases; bases outside gene matches: 6. The DNA for the CDR3 is TGTGCCAGCAGCCAACCGGGACTAGTGGGGACCCAGTACTTC. Its protein product is CASSQPGLVGTQYF.

This chain joins TRBV6-1 and TRBJ1-2; perhaps TRBD1 as D (5 bases). This CDR3 region has 15 residues. V was cut by 1 base and J by 4 bases, with 13 bases left in between. Germline V lookup: CDR1 MNHNS, CDR2 SASEGT. CDR3 bases: TGTGCCAGCAGTGAAGAATTTCCCGGGGCCTATGGCTACACCTTC. Its translation: CASSEEFPGAYGYTF.

In its sample, this clonotype was seen many times. The chain is built from TRBV2 and TRBJ1-1; D remains ambiguous. Germline V gives CDR1 SNHLY, CDR2 FYNNEI. The V gene lost 3 bases and the J gene lost 1 base, with 9 bases spanning the gap. The CDR3 spans 14 residues. The CDR3 region has the DNA TGTGCCAGCAGTGAGGAGGCAGCGAACACTGAAGCTTTCTTT. Translation gives CASSEEAANTEAFF. The complete variable domain, with remaining parts taken from reference TRBV2 and TRBJ1-1, reads EPEVTQTPSHQVTQMGQEVILRCVPISNHLYFYWYRQILGQKVEFLVSFYNNEISEKSEIFDDQFSVERPDGSNFTLKIRSTKLEDSAMYFCASSEEAANTEAFFGQGTRLTVV.

This clonotype was seen only a few times. The V and J genes are TRBV13 and TRBJ1-3; D remains ambiguous. Germline V gives CDR1 PRHDT, CDR2 FYEKMQ (reference sequence). This CDR3 is 12 amino acids long. V was shortened by 5 bases and J by 7 bases, with 9 bases between the two germline ends. The CDR3 nucleotides read TGTGCCAGCAGCGAGACTCTGAACACCATATATTTT. This gives the protein CASSETLNTIYF. Variable domain in full (rest from reference TRBV13 and TRBJ1-3): AAGVIQSPRHLIKEKRETATLKCYPIPRHDTVYWYQQGPGQDPQFLISFYEKMQSDKGSIPDRFSAQQFSDYHSELNMSSLELGDSALYFCASSETLNTIYFGEGSWLTVV.

In its sample, this clonotype was seen a few times. The chain is built from TRBV7-9 and TRBJ2-1; the match to TRBD2 covers 10 bases. The V gene end was trimmed by 1 base and the J gene end by 7 bases; junction bases not matched to a gene: 1. CDR1 and CDR2 (germline): SEHNR, FQNEAQ (reference sequence). The CDR3 extends over 14 amino acids. CDR3 amino acids: CASSLGTSGNEQFF. CDR3 nucleotides: TGTGCCAGCAGCTTAGGGACTAGCGGAAATGAGCAGTTCTTC. Filled out from reference TRBV7-9 and TRBJ2-1, the complete variable domain reads DTGVSQNPRHKITKRGQNVTFRCDPISEHNRLYWYRQTLGQGPEFLTYFQNEAQLEKSRLLSDRFSAERPKGSFSTLEIQRTEQGDSAMYLCASSLGTSGNEQFFGPGTRLTVL.

In DNA form, the CDR3 reads TGCGCCAGCAGCCCGCAAGCTAACCCTGACACTGAAGCTTTCTTT. It specifies CASSPQANPDTEAFF. The V and J genes are TRBV5-1 and TRBJ1-1; D is unclear. From germline, CDR1 is SGHRS and CDR2 YFSETQ. The V end was cut by 4 bases, the J end by 3 bases, with 16 bases between. CDR3 size: 15 residues.

This clonotype was picked up a small number of times. The chain employs TRBV7-9 and TRBJ2-1; 7 bases fit TRBD2. V trimming: 3 bases; J trimming: 4 bases; junction bases outside the gene matches: 6. Germline-derived CDR1 and CDR2 are SEHNR and FQNEAQ (reference sequence). The CDR3 runs to 15 residues. The CDR3 spells CASSFRLADYNEQFF. The CDR3 bases are TGTGCCAGCAGCTTTAGACTAGCAGATTACAATGAGCAGTTCTTC.

This clonotype was observed many times. The chain couples TRBV15 to TRBJ2-1; 7 nucleotides agree with TRBD2. Germline CDR1 and CDR2: LNHNV and YYDKDF (reference sequence). Losses at the gene ends were 2 bases for V and 8 bases for J; bases not matched to a gene: 3. This CDR3 contains 13 residues. The chain's CDR3 is CATSRRLADEQFF. The CDR3 DNA reads as TGTGCCACCAGCAGAAGACTAGCCGATGAGCAGTTCTTC.

This chain links TRBV5-5 with TRBJ2-1; D is unclear. The CDR3 totals 13 residues. V was shortened by 4 bases and J by 7 bases, with 12 bases between the two germline ends. CDR1 and CDR2 (germline): SGHKS, YYEKEE (reference sequence). CDR3 protein: CASSPLYGNEQFF. Written as DNA, the CDR3 is TGTGCCAGCAGCCCCCTATACGGGAATGAGCAGTTCTTC.

At least ten counts were recorded for this clonotype. The chain recombines TRBV20-1 with TRBJ2-3, with 14 bases aligning to TRBD2. After removal of 1 base from V and 6 bases from J, the junction contained 12 bases not matched to a gene. CDR3 length equals 18 residues. CDR1 is DFQATT, CDR2 SNEGSKA, per germline (reference sequence). Written as DNA, the CDR3 is TGCAGTGCTAGAGGCGTCCCGGGACTAGCGGGAGATGAGGATACGCAGTATTTT. It translates to CSARGVPGLAGDEDTQYF.

At least ten counts were recorded for this clonotype. The chain joins TRBV2 to TRBJ2-3; 12 bases line up with TRBD2. V shed 4 bases, J shed 2 bases, and the junction held 1 base outside the gene matches. Germline V gene data show CDR1 as SNHLY and CDR2 as FYNNEI. The CDR3 has 15 amino acids. CDR3 nucleotides: TGTGCCAGCAGTGGGACTAGCGGGACCACAGATACGCAGTATTTT. It translates to CASSGTSGTTDTQYF.

This clonotype has ten or more counts. The V gene is TRBV27, the J gene TRBJ1-1; TRBD1 aligns across 7 bases. The junction had 10 bases not matched to a gene; V was cut back by 7 bases and J by 2 bases. CDR3 length: 15 amino acids. From germline, CDR1 is MNHEY and CDR2 SMNVEV (reference sequence). DNA of the CDR3: TGTGCCAGCAAAGGAGGGGGCCTCCTCAACACTGAAGCTTTCTTT. Its protein is CASKGGGLLNTEAFF.

This clonotype was counted between two and nine times. The junction shows a germline mismatch at one end, possibly a read error. The chain uses TRBV6-1 and TRBJ2-7; D gene ambiguous. The CDR3 loop spans 12 amino acids. CDR1 MNHNS and CDR2 SASEGT come from the germline V gene. CDR3 sequence (DNA): TGTGCCAACAGTGATTTCTACTACGAGCAGTACTTC. It yields the protein CANSDFYYEQYF.

The table lists this clonotype with many counts. This chain uses TRBV28 with TRBJ2-1, with a weak D call TRBD2 (6 bases). The CDR3 sequence is 15 residues long. Trimming shortened V by 2 bases and J by 4 bases, and 12 bases separated the two germline ends. The germline CDR1 and CDR2 sequences are MDHEN and SYDVKM. The CDR3 DNA reads TGTGCCAGCAGTTTACTTGCGGGACCTTACAATGAGCAGTTCTTC. This sequence encodes CASSLLAGPYNEQFF.

This clonotype was seen many times. The chain recombines TRBV6-1 with TRBJ2-1; D not resolved. The CDR3 has 12 residues. Germline V gene lookup returns CDR1 MNHNS and CDR2 SASEGT. Trimming cost V 7 bases and J 4 bases, with 8 bases left between them. CDR3 residues: CASTARYNEQFF. The CDR3 DNA follows: TGTGCCAGCACCGCTCGGTACAATGAGCAGTTCTTC.